The source of this T cell receptor beta chain is a study of T-cell memory formation after mild COVID-19. Across the whole study: TCR clusters mostly belonged to single donors.

The study, taken as a whole, reports: Among contracting clones, CD4+ were mainly CM/EM and CD8+ enriched in EMRA.

TCRdb re-called the 5' RACE reads with MiXCR, one entry per CDR3 protein. The profile shows about 290,000 distinct CDR3 sequences, roughly 18% of them singletons. Trimming left V 4 bases short and J 7 bases short, with 10 bases between. In germline, CDR1 is SGHTA, CDR2 FQGNSA. This CDR3 has 13 amino acids. This clonotype was counted ten times or more. No antigen is known for it. The V and J genes are TRBV7-2 and TRBJ2-2; D ambiguous. This sequence was found in a man between 18 and 35 years old who had mild COVID-19 (a few samples of this study predate the infection). Cell type and time point are not known. Sequencing input: PBMCs or a T cell subset sorted from them (not recorded which). The CDR3 DNA reads TGTGCCAGCAGCTGGGTGCGGAGCGGGGAGCTGTTTTTT. It translates to CASSWVRSGELFF. Full variable domain (outside the CDR3, taken from reference TRBV7-2 and TRBJ2-2): GAGVSQSPSNKVTEKGKDVELRCDPISGHTALYWYRQSLGQGLEFLIYFQGNSAPDKSGLPSDRFSAERTGGSVSTLTIQRTQQEDSAVYLCASSWVRSGELFFGEGSRLTVL.